Sequencing of this T cell receptor (beta chain) was carried out in a study of T cells in Graves' hyperthyroidism and ophthalmopathy. Calling Graves' hyperthyroidism stable meant ophthalmopathy did not progress within 18 months. Hyperthyroidism patients were newly diagnosed, had disease duration under 2 months, and were aged 18 to 65 years. The diagnostic basis comprised clinical symptoms, serum thyroxine and TRAb, thyroid ultrasound and orbital computed tomography. It was RNA transcripts that yielded the amplified TCR beta CDR3 regions. RT-PCR in the first round (using the HTBI primer set) targeted the TCR CDR3. TCRdb reprocessed the multiplex PCR reads via MiXCR and lists one record per CDR3 protein. The top ten clones hold just under 8% of a sample with roughly 420,000 distinct CDR3 sequences, 15% to 19% of them seen once. V was shortened by 0 bases and J by 1 base, with 8 bases between the two germline ends. The CDR3 sequence is 15 residues long. The V gene's germline CDR1 is KGHDR and CDR2 SFDVKD.

The sequenced sample was blood. This receptor was identified in a woman aged 18-29 years with Graves' hyperthyroidism. The chain couples TRBV24-1 to TRBJ2-5; D unclear. The CDR3 DNA sequence: TGTGCCACCAGTGATTTGGGCCCTAGCCAAGAGACCCAGTACTTC. It is translated as CATSDLGPSQETQYF.